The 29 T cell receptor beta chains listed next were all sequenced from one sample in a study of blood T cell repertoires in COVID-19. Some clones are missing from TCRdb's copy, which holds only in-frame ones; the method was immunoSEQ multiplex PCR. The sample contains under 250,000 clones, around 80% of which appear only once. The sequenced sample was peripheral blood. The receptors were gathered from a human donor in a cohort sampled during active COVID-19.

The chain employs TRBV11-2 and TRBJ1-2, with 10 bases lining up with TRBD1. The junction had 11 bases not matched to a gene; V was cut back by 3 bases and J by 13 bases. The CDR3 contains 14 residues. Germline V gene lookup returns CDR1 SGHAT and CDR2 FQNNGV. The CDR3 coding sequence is TGTGCCAGCAGCTTCTATTCGGACAGGGGGTTTGTCACCTTC. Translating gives CASSFYSDRGFVTF. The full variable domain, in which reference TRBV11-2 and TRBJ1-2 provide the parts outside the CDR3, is EAGVAQSPRYKIIEKRQSVAFWCNPISGHATLYWYQQILGQGPKLLIQFQNNGVVDDSQLPKDRFSAERLKGVDSTLKIQPAKLEDSAVYLCASSFYSDRGFVTFGSGTRLTVV.

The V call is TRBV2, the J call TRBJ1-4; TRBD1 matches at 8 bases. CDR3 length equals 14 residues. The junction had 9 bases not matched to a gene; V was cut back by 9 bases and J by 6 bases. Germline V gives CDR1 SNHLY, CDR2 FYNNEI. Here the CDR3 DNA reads TGTGCCAGTGGGACAGGCCCCCTTCATGAAAAACTGTTTTTT. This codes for CASGTGPLHEKLFF.

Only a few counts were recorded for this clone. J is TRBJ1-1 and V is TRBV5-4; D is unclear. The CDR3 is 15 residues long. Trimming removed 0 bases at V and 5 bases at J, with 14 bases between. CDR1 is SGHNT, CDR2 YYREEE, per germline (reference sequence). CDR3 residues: CASSLAGQDWTEAFF. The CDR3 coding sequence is TGTGCCAGCAGCTTGGCCGGGCAGGACTGGACTGAAGCTTTCTTT.

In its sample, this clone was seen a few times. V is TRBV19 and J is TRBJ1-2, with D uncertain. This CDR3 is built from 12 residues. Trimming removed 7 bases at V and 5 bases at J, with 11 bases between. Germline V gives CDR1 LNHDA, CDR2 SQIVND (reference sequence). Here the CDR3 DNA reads TGTGCCAGTAACCGCGGTTTGTATGGCTACACCTTC. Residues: CASNRGLYGYTF.

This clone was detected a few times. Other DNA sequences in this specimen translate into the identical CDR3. The chain's CDR3 is CASSPPGQGGGYTF. CDR3 bases: TGTGCCAGCAGCCCGCCCGGGCAGGGGGGTGGCTACACCTTC. The rearrangement joins TRBV7-9 to TRBJ1-2; 7 positions agree with TRBD1. Trimming at V came to 5 bases and at J to 7 bases, leaving 10 bases not matched to a gene. The CDR3 sequence is 14 residues long. The germline gives CDR1 SEHNR, CDR2 FQNEAQ (reference sequence).

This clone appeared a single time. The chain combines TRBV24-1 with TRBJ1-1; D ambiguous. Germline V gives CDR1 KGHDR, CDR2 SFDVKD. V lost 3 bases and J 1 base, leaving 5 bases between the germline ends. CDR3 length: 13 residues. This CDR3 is CATSDHQNTEAFF. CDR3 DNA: TGTGCCACCAGTGATCATCAGAACACTGAAGCTTTCTTT.

The CDR3 sequence is CASSHGTSGGGADTQYF. The CDR3 nucleotides read TGCGCCAGCAGCCACGGGACTAGCGGGGGAGGCGCAGATACGCAGTATTTT. The V and J genes are TRBV4-3 and TRBJ2-3; 14 nucleotides line up with TRBD2. CDR1 and CDR2 (germline): LGHNA, YSLEER. The CDR3 has 17 amino acids. Trimming removed 3 bases from V and 4 bases from J; junction bases left unmatched: 6.

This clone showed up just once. CDR3 DNA: TGTGCCAGTAGTATGCCGGGACAGGGGGATAGCAATCAGCCCCAGCATTTT. This gives the protein CASSMPGQGDSNQPQHF. This rearrangement joins TRBV19 to TRBJ1-5, with 11 positions matching TRBD1. Losses at the gene ends were 3 bases for V and 0 bases for J; bases not matched to a gene: 4. The CDR3 extends over 17 amino acids. Germline V gene data show CDR1 as LNHDA and CDR2 as SQIVND (reference sequence).

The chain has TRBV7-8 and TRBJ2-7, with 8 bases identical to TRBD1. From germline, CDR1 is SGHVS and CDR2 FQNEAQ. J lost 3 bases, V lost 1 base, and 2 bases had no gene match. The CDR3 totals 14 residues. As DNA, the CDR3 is TGTGCCAGCAGCTTAGTGGGACAGGACTACGAGCAGTACTTC. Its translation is CASSLVGQDYEQYF.

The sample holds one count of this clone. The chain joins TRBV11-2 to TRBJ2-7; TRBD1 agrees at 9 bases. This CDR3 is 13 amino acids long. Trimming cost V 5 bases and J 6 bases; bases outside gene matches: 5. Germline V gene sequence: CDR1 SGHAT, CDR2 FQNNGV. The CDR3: CASSPGQGSEQYF. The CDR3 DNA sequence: TGTGCCAGCAGCCCGGGACAGGGAAGCGAGCAGTACTTC.

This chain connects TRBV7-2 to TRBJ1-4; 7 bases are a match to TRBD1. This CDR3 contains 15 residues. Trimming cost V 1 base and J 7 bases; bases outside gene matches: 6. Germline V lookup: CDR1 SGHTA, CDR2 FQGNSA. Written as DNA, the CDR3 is TGTGCCAGCAGCTTAGGTAACAGGGGAGGTGAAAAACTGTTTTTT. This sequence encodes CASSLGNRGGEKLFF.

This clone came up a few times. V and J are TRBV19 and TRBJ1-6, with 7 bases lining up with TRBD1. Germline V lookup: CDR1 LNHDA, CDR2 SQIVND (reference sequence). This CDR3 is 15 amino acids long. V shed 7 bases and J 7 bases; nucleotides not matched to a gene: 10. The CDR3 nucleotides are TGTGCCAGTAAAATACAGGGGACTGAAAATTCACCCCTCCACTTT. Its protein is CASKIQGTENSPLHF.

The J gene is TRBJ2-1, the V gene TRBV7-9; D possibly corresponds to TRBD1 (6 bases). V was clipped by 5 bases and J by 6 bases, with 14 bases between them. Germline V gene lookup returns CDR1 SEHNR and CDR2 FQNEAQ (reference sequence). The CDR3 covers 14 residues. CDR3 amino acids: CASSPLIGGNEQFF. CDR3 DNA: TGTGCCAGCAGCCCCCTGATAGGGGGCAATGAGCAGTTCTTC.

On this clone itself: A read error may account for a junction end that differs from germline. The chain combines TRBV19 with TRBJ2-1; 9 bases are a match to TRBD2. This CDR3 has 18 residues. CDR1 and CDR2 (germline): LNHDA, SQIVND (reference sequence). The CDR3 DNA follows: TGTGCCAGTAGTTCCTCGGGACTAGCAAGTACCTCCGACAATGAGCAGTTCTTC. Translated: CASSSSGLASTSDNEQFF.

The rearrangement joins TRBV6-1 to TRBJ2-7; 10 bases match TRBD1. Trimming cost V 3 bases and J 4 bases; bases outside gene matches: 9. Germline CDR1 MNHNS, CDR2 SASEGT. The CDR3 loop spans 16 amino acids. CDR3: CASSDRTGGGMYEQYF. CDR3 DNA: TGTGCCAGCAGTGATCGGACAGGGGGAGGGATGTACGAGCAGTACTTC.

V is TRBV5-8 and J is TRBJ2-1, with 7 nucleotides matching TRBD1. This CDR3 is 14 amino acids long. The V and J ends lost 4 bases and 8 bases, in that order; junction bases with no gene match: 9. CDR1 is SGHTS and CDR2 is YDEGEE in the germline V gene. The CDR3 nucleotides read TGTGCCAGCAGCCAACCGGGACAGCGGTATGAGCAGTTCTTC. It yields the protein CASSQPGQRYEQFF.

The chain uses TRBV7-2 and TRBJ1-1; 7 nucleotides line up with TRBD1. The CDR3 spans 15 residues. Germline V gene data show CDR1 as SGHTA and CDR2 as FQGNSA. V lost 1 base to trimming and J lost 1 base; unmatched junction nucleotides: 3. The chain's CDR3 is CASSLVGTENTEAFF. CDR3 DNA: TGTGCCAGCAGCTTAGTCGGGACAGAGAACACTGAAGCTTTCTTT. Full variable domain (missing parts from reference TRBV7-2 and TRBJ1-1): GAGVSQSPSNKVTEKGKDVELRCDPISGHTALYWYRQSLGQGLEFLIYFQGNSAPDKSGLPSDRFSAERTGGSVSTLTIQRTQQEDSAVYLCASSLVGTENTEAFFGQGTRLTVV.

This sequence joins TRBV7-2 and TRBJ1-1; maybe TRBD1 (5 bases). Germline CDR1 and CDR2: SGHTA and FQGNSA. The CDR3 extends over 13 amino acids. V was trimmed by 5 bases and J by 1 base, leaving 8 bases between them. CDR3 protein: CASSKRGNTEAFF. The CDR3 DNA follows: TGTGCCAGCAGCAAAAGGGGGAACACTGAAGCTTTCTTT.

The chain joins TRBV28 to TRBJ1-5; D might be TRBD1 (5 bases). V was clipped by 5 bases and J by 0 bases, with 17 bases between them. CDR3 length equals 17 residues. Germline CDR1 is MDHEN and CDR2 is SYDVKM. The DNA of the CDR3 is TGTGCCAGCAGTAGCCTCCCAGGGTATTATAGCAATCAGCCCCAGCATTTT. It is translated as CASSSLPGYYSNQPQHF.

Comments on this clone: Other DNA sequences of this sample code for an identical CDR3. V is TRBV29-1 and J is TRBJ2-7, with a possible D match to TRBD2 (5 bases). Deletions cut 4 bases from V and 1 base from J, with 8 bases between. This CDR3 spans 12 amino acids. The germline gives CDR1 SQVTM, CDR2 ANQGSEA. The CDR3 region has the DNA TGCAGCGTTGGGGAGCGGTCCTACGAGCAGTACTTC. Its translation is CSVGERSYEQYF.

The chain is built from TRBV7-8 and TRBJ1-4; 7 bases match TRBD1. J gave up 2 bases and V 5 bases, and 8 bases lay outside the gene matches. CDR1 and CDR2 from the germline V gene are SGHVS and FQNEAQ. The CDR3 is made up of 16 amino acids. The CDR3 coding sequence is TGTGCCAGCAGCGCCACAGGGGAGGCGACTAATGAAAAACTGTTTTTT. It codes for CASSATGEATNEKLFF.

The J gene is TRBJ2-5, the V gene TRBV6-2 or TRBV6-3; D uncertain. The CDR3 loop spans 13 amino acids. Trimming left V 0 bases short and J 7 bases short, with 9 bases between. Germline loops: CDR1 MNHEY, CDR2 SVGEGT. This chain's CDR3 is CASSYSIGGTQYF. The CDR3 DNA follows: TGTGCCAGCAGTTACTCGATTGGCGGGACCCAGTACTTC.

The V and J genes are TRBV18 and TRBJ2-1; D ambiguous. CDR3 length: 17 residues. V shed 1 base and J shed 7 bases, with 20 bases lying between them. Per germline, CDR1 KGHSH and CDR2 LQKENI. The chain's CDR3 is CASSPRNLEIRLNEQFF. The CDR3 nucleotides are TGTGCCAGCTCACCACGGAATCTAGAGATTAGGCTAAATGAGCAGTTCTTC.

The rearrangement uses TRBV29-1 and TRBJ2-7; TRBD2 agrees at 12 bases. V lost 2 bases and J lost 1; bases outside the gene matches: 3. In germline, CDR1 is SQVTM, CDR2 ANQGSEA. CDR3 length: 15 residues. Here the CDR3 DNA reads TGCAGCGTTGAAACTAGCGGGAGGAGGTCCTACGAGCAGTACTTC. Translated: CSVETSGRRSYEQYF.

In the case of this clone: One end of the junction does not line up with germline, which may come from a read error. CDR3 nucleotide sequence: TGTGCTAGCAGCCTCCACGACAGGTATACGCAGTATTTT. Translation: CASSLHDRYTQYF. The rearrangement uses TRBV7-7 and TRBJ2-3; possible D gene TRBD1, 6 bases. This CDR3 has 13 amino acids. CDR1 is SSHAT and CDR2 is FNYEAQ in the germline V gene (reference sequence).

This CDR3 is CASSGGRGRPDTQYF. The CDR3 DNA reads as TGTGCCAGCAGCGGGGGAAGGGGGCGTCCAGATACGCAGTATTTT. The rearrangement uses TRBV7-2 and TRBJ2-3; 7 nucleotides agree with TRBD1. Looked up from germline, CDR1 is SGHTA and CDR2 is FQGNSA. V was clipped by 5 bases and J by 4 bases; unmatched bases: 9. The CDR3 extends over 15 amino acids.

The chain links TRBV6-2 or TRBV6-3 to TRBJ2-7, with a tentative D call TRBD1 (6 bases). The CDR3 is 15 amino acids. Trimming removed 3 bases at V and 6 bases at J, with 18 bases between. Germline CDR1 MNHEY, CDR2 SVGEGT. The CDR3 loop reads CASSYMDRRQAEQYF. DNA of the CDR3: TGTGCCAGCAGTTATATGGACAGACGCCAGGCCGAGCAGTACTTC.

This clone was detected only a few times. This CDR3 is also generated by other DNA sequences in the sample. Written as DNA, the CDR3 is TGCGCCAGCAGCCTGTCAGGGGGTGAGGCTTTCTTT. As protein: CASSLSGGEAFF. The V and J genes are TRBV5-1 and TRBJ1-1, with 7 bases identical to TRBD1. V gave up 4 bases and J gave up 11 bases; unmatched junction bases: 8. Looked up from germline, CDR1 is SGHRS and CDR2 is YFSETQ. CDR3 length: 12 residues. The whole variable domain, filled in from reference TRBV5-1 and TRBJ1-1, reads KAGVTQTPRYLIKTRGQQVTLSCSPISGHRSVSWYQQTPGQGLQFLFEYFSETQRNKGNFPGRFSGRQFSNSRSEMNVSTLELGDSALYLCASSLSGGEAFFGQGTRLTVV.

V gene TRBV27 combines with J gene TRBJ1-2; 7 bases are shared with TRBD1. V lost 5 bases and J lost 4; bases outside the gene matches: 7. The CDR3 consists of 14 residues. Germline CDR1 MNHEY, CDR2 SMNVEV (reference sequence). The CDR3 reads CASSPGTDFYGYTF. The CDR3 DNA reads TGTGCCAGCAGTCCCGGGACAGACTTCTATGGCTACACCTTC.